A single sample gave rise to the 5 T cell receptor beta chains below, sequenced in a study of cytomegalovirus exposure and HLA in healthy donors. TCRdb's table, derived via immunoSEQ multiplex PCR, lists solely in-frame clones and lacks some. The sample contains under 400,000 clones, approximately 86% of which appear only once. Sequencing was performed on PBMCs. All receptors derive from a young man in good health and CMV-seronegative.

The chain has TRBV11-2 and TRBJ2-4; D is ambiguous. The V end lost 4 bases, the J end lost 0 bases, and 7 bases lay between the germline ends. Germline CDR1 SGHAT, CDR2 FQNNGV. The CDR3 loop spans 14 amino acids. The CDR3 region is CASSSRIAKNIQYF. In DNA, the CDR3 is TGTGCCAGCAGCTCGAGGATAGCCAAAAACATTCAGTACTTC.

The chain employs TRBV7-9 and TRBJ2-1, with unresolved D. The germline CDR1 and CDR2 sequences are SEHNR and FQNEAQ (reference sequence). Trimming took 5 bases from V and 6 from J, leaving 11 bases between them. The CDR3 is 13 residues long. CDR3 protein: CASSSWRPNEQFF. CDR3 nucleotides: TGTGCCAGCAGCAGTTGGCGGCCCAATGAGCAGTTCTTC.

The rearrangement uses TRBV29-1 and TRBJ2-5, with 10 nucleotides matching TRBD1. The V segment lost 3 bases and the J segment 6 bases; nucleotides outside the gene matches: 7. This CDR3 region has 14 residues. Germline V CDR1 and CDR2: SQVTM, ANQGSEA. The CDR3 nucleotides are TGCAGCGTTGAGACCGGGACAGGGGAAAAGACCCAGTACTTC. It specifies CSVETGTGEKTQYF.

For the CDR3, the DNA is TGCGCCAGCAGCTCTACGGGACAGGGATATGGCTACACCTTC. Protein: CASSSTGQGYGYTF. The gene calls are TRBV5-1 and TRBJ1-2; 9 nucleotides agree with TRBD1. The trim removed 3 bases at V and 5 bases at J, leaving 5 bases unmatched. The CDR3 covers 14 residues. The germline gives CDR1 SGHRS, CDR2 YFSETQ.

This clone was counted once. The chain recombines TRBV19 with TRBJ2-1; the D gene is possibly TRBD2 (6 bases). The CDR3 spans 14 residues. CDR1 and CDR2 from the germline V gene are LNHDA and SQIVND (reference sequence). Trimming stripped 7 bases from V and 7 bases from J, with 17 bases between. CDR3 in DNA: TGTGCCAGTACCCACGGGGGAGCGGATAATGAGCAGTTCTTC. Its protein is CASTHGGADNEQFF.